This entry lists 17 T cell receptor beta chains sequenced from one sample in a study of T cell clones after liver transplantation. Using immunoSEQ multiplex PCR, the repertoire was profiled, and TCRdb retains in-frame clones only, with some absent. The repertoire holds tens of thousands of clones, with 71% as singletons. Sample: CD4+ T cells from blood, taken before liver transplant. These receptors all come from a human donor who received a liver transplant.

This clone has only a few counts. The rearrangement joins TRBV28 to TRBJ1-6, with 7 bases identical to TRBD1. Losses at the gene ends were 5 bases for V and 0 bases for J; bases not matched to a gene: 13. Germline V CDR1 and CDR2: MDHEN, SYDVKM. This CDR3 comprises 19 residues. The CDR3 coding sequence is TGTGCCAGCAGTATATACAGGGACAGTCACCTCTCCTATAATTCACCCCTCCACTTT. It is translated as CASSIYRDSHLSYNSPLHF.

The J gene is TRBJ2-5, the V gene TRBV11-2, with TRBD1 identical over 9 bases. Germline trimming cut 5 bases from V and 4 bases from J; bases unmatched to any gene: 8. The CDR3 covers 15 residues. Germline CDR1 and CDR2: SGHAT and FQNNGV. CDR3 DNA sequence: TGTGCCAGCAGCGTAGGGACAGGGTTTTCAGAGACCCAGTACTTC. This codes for CASSVGTGFSETQYF.

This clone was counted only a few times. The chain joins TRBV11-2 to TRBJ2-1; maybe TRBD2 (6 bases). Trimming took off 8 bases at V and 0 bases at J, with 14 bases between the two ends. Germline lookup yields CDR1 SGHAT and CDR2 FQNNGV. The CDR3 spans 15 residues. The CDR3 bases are TGTGCCAGCGCCCGCGGGGTTAGCTCCTACAATGAGCAGTTCTTC. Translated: CASARGVSSYNEQFF.

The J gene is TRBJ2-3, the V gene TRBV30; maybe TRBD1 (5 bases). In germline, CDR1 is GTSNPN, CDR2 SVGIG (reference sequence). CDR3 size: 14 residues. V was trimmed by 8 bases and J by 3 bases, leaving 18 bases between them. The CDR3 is CAQTGQGFTDTQYF. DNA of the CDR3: TGTGCCCAAACCGGGCAGGGTTTTACAGATACGCAGTATTTT.

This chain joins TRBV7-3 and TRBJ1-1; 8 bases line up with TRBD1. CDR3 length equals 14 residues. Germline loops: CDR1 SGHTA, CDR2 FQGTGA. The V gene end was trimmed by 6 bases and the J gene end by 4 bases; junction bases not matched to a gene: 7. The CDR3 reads CASRPQGASTEAFF. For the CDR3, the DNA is TGTGCCAGCAGACCCCAGGGGGCAAGCACTGAAGCTTTCTTT.

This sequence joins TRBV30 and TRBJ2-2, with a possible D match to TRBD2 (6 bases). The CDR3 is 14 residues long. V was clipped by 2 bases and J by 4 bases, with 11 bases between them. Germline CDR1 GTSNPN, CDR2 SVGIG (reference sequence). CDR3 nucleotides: TGTGCCTGGAGTCGTATGGGACTCACCGGGGAGCTGTTTTTT. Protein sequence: CAWSRMGLTGELFF. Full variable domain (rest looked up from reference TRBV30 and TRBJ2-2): SQTIHQWPATLVQPVGSPLSLECTVEGTSNPNLYWYRQAAGRGLQLLFYSVGIGQISSEVPQNLSASRPQDRQFILSSKKLLLSDSGFYLCAWSRMGLTGELFFGEGSRLTVL.

CDR3 sequence reads: CASSAIGQHTEAFF. In DNA, the CDR3 is TGTGCCAGCAGTGCGATAGGACAGCACACTGAAGCTTTCTTT. This chain uses TRBV27 with TRBJ1-1; D possibly corresponds to TRBD1 (6 bases). V lost 5 bases and J lost 3, with 13 bases in between. Germline V gene lookup returns CDR1 MNHEY and CDR2 SMNVEV (reference sequence). The CDR3 is 14 amino acids.

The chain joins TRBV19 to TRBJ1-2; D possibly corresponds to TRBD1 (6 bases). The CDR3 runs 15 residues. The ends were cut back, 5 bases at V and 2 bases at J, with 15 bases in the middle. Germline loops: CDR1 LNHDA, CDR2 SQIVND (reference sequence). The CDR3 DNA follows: TGTGCCAGTAGTGAAAACCGGGACATAAACTATGGCTACACCTTC. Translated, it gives CASSENRDINYGYTF.

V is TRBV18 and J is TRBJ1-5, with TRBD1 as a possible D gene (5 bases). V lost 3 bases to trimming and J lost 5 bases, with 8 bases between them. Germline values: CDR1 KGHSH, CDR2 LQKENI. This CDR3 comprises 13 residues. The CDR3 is CASSPARDQPQHF. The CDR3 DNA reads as TGTGCCAGCTCACCGGCCAGGGATCAGCCCCAGCATTTT.

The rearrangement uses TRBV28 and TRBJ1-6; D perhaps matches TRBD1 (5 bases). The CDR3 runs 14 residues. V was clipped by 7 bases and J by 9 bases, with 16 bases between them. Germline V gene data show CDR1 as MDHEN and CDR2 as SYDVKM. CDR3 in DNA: TGTGCCAGCACTACTGAAGGGGATACTTCACCCCTCCACTTT. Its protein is CASTTEGDTSPLHF.

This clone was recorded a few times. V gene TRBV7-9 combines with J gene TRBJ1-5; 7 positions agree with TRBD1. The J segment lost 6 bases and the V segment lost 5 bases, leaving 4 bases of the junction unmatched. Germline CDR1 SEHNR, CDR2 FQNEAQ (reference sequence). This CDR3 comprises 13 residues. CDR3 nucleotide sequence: TGTGCCAGCAGCCCACAGGGGAGTCAGCCCCAGCATTTT. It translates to CASSPQGSQPQHF.

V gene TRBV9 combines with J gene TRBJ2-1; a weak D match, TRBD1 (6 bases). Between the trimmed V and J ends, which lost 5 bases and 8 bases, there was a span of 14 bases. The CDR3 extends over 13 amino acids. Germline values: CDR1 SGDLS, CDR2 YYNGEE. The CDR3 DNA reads TGTGCCAGCAGGTCCCGACAGGTCGATGAGCAGTTCTTC. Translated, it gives CASRSRQVDEQFF.

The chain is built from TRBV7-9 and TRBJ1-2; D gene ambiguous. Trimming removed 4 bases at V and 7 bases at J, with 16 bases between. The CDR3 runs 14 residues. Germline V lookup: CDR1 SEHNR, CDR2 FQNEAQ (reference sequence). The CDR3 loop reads CASSSLSPSGGYTF. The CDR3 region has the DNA TGTGCCAGCAGCTCCCTGTCGCCTTCGGGTGGCTACACCTTC.

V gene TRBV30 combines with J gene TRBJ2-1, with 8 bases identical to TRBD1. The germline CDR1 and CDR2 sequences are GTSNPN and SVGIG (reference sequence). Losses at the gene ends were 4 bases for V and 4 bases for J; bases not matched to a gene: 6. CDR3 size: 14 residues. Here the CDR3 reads CAWTSGTGYNEQFF. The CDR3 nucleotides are TGTGCCTGGACCTCCGGGACAGGATACAATGAGCAGTTCTTC. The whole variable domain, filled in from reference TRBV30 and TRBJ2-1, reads SQTIHQWPATLVQPVGSPLSLECTVEGTSNPNLYWYRQAAGRGLQLLFYSVGIGQISSEVPQNLSASRPQDRQFILSSKKLLLSDSGFYLCAWTSGTGYNEQFFGPGTRLTVL.

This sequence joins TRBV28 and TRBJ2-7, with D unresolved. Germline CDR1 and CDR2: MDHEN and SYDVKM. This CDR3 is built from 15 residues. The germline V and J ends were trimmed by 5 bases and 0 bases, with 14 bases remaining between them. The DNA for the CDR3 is TGTGCCAGCAGTCCCCATCCGACTCTCTCCTACGAGCAGTACTTC. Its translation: CASSPHPTLSYEQYF.

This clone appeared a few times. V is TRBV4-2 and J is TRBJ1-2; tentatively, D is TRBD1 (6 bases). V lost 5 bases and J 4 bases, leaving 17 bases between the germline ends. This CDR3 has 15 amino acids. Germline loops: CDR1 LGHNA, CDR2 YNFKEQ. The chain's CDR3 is CASSGRGQLIYGYTF. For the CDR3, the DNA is TGTGCCAGCAGCGGCCGGGGACAACTAATCTATGGCTACACCTTC.

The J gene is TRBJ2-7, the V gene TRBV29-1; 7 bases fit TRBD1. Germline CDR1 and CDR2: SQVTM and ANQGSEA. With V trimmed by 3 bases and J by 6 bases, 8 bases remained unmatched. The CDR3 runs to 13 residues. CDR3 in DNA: TGCAGCGTTGACCGACAGGGATCAGGCGAGCAGTACTTC. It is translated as CSVDRQGSGEQYF.